This T cell receptor (beta chain) was identified in a study of T cell responses to AZD1222 COVID-19 vaccine. Study-level results: White British ancestry dominated among donors, who included more females, and clonal diversity was possibly underestimated. After two AZD1222 doses, spike-specific TCR breadth and depth rose versus day 0. The study sampled repertoires only after the peak T cell response.

Sequenced by immunoSEQ multiplex PCR; TCRdb stores in-frame clones only, minus some. The profile shows approximately 150,000 clones, around 92% of them singletons. Second-dose timings of about 4 or about 12 weeks were pooled. Losses at the gene ends were 1 base for V and 5 bases for J; bases not matched to a gene: 7. The length of the CDR3 is 15 residues. The germline CDR1 and CDR2 sequences are LGHDT and YNNKEL (reference sequence). Note on this clone: The target antigen is unknown.

This TCR derives from an adult who received the AZD1222 COVID-19 vaccine. V usage is TRBV3-1 (or the pseudogene TRBV3-2) and J usage is TRBJ2-5; 7 bases are a match to TRBD2. The source was peripheral blood, collected 28 days after the second AZD1222 dose. The CDR3 DNA reads as TGTGCCAGCAGCCAAGTAAGCGGGACGGGGGAGACCCAGTACTTC. Translation: CASSQVSGTGETQYF.